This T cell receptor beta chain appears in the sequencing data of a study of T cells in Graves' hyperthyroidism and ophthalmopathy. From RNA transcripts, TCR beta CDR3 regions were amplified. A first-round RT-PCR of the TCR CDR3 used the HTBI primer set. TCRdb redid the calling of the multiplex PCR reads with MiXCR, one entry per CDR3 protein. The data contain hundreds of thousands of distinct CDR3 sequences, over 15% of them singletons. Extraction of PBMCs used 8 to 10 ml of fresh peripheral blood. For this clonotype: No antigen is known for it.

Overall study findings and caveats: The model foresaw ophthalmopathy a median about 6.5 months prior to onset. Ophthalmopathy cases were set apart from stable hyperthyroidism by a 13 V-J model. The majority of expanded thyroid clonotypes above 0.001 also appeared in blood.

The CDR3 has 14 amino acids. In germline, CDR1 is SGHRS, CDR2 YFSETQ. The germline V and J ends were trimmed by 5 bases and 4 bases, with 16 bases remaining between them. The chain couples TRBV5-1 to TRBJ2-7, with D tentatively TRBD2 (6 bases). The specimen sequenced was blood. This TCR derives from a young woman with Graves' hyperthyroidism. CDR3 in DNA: TGCGCCAGCAGGGTCGGTAGCGCGGGATACGAGCAGTACTTC. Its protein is CASRVGSAGYEQYF.